One sample yielded the 28 T cell receptor beta chains listed below, sequenced in a study of blood T cell repertoires in COVID-19. Sequencing used immunoSEQ multiplex PCR; TCRdb keeps in-frame clones, though not all of them. This repertoire shows 250,000 to 300,000 clones, 89% found once; its top ten account for 3.5% to 5%. Sequencing input: peripheral blood. The source is a woman between 40 and 55 years old who had recovered from COVID-19.

The gene calls are TRBV2 and TRBJ1-1; D possibly corresponds to TRBD1 (6 bases). Trimming removed 4 bases from V and 8 bases from J, with 14 bases in between. There are 13 residues in the CDR3. Germline V gene sequence: CDR1 SNHLY, CDR2 FYNNEI. This CDR3 is CASSARETGEAFF. CDR3 bases: TGTGCCAGCAGTGCAAGAGAGACAGGAGAAGCTTTCTTT.

This chain joins TRBV7-9 and TRBJ2-2, with a weak D call TRBD1 (5 bases). Deletions cut 0 bases from V and 3 bases from J, with 8 bases between. Germline CDR1 reads SEHNR; CDR2 reads FQNEAQ (reference sequence). There are 15 residues in the CDR3. The CDR3 sequence is CASSLATGYTGELFF. The CDR3 DNA sequence: TGTGCCAGCAGCTTAGCAACAGGATACACCGGGGAGCTGTTTTTT.

A note on this clone: The sample carries other DNA sequences with the same CDR3. The chain has TRBV3-1 (or the pseudogene TRBV3-2) and TRBJ2-5; TRBD1 is a possible D gene (6 bases). The CDR3 length is 14 residues. Per germline, CDR1 LGHDT and CDR2 YNNKEL (reference sequence). Between the trimmed V and J ends, which lost 4 bases and 0 bases, there was a span of 9 bases. Here the CDR3 DNA reads TGTGCCAGCAGCCCGGGGACACACCAAGAGACCCAGTACTTC. Translated: CASSPGTHQETQYF.

This clone has just one count. The V call is TRBV7-9, the J call TRBJ2-7, with 9 bases lining up with TRBD1. CDR1 and CDR2 (germline): SEHNR, FQNEAQ (reference sequence). The V gene end was trimmed by 4 bases and the J gene end by 2 bases; junction bases not matched to a gene: 6. CDR3 length: 15 residues. Written as DNA, the CDR3 is TGTGCCAGCAGCTCAGGACAGGGGCGCACCTACGAGCAGTACTTC. Protein: CASSSGQGRTYEQYF.

The chain combines TRBV10-3 with TRBJ2-2; 7 positions agree with TRBD1. There are 15 residues in the CDR3. Germline lookup yields CDR1 ENHRY and CDR2 SYGVKD. V was clipped by 6 bases and J by 5 bases; unmatched bases: 9. The CDR3 DNA reads as TGTGCCATCAGCCAGAGGGGACAGACTACCGGGGAGCTGTTTTTT. Amino acid sequence: CAISQRGQTTGELFF.

This clone has only one observation. The genes are TRBV7-6 and TRBJ2-1; 7 bases match TRBD1. J was trimmed by 0 bases and V by 3 bases; bases with no gene match: 14. The CDR3 contains 19 residues. Germline V gene sequence: CDR1 SGHVS, CDR2 FNYEAQ. Here the CDR3 reads CASSFMTGPRSYSYNEQFF. The CDR3, as DNA: TGTGCCAGCAGCTTTATGACAGGGCCCCGTAGCTACTCCTACAATGAGCAGTTCTTC.

The chain recombines TRBV9 with TRBJ2-7; TRBD2 matches at 7 bases. From germline, CDR1 is SGDLS and CDR2 YYNGEE. The CDR3 covers 12 residues. V was pared by 7 bases and J by 5 bases, with 6 bases of the junction left unmatched. The CDR3 coding sequence is TGTGCCAGCGGGCCGGGAGGTGACGAGCAGTACTTC. Its translation: CASGPGGDEQYF.

The J gene is TRBJ1-5, the V gene TRBV9; TRBD1 aligns across 7 bases. The CDR3 covers 15 residues. Trimming removed 0 bases from V and 3 bases from J; junction bases left unmatched: 3. The V gene's germline CDR1 is SGDLS and CDR2 YYNGEE. As DNA, the CDR3 is TGTGCCAGCAGCGTAGGGGGACAGCTCAATCAGCCCCAGCATTTT. Its translation: CASSVGGQLNQPQHF.

Regarding this clone: Mismatch with germline at one junction end may stem from a read error. The chain uses TRBV6-5 and TRBJ2-1, with 8 bases lining up with TRBD2. The germline CDR1 and CDR2 sequences are MNHEY and SVGAGI. CDR3 length: 14 residues. Here the CDR3 reads CASTQPGLDSSKVF. CDR3 sequence (DNA): TGTGCCAGCACCCAACCGGGACTAGACTCATCCAAGGTCTTC.

This chain joins TRBV14 and TRBJ1-2, with D maybe TRBD1 (5 bases). Germline lookup yields CDR1 SGHDN and CDR2 FVKESK. Trimming left V 4 bases short and J 4 bases short, with 19 bases between. This CDR3 spans 16 amino acids. CDR3 residues: CASSLTSAGGIYGYTF. The CDR3 DNA is TGTGCCAGCAGCCTTACCTCAGCGGGGGGGATCTATGGCTACACCTTC.

CDR3 sequence reads: CAWSTGAHEQYV. DNA for the CDR3: TGTGCCTGGAGTACGGGTGCCCACGAGCAGTACGTC. This chain connects TRBV30 to TRBJ2-7; D gene ambiguous. V dropped 2 bases and J dropped 5 bases, with 10 bases sitting between them. CDR1 is GTSNPN, CDR2 SVGIG, per germline (reference sequence). This CDR3 spans 12 amino acids.

The DNA of the CDR3 is TGTGCCTGGAGTCGTAGCGCGAGTAGCACAGATACGCAGTATTTT. It encodes CAWSRSASSTDTQYF. The gene calls are TRBV30 and TRBJ2-3; D possibly corresponds to TRBD2 (5 bases). V shed 2 bases and J shed 0 bases, with 12 bases lying between them. Germline assignment: CDR1 GTSNPN and CDR2 SVGIG (reference sequence). CDR3 length: 15 amino acids.

This rearrangement joins TRBV6-5 to TRBJ2-7; TRBD2 agrees at 9 bases. There are 14 residues in the CDR3. The germline CDR1 and CDR2 sequences are MNHEY and SVGAGI. Losses at the gene ends were 8 bases for V and 3 bases for J; bases not matched to a gene: 8. CDR3 nucleotides: TGTGCCAGCGGAATAGCGGGAGAAGACTACGAGCAGTACGTC. This translates into CASGIAGEDYEQYV.

CDR3 residues: CASSLGGRGTYEQYF. The CDR3 coding sequence is TGCGCCAGCAGCTTGGGGGGCAGGGGGACCTACGAGCAGTACTTC. V usage is TRBV5-1 and J usage is TRBJ2-7; 7 nucleotides match TRBD1. Germline loops: CDR1 SGHRS, CDR2 YFSETQ. The CDR3 has 15 residues. V was clipped by 0 bases and J by 2 bases; unmatched bases: 5.

The chain links TRBV5-4 to TRBJ1-2; 11 bases map to TRBD1. V shed 6 bases, J shed 7 bases, and the junction held 14 bases outside the gene matches. CDR1 and CDR2 (germline): SGHNT, YYREEE (reference sequence). This CDR3 contains 16 residues. The CDR3 spells CASTSGTGGTYSGYTF. For the CDR3, the DNA is TGTGCCAGCACCTCCGGGACAGGGGGGACTTATTCTGGCTACACCTTC.

The chain combines TRBV19 with TRBJ1-2, with a tentative D call TRBD1 (5 bases). From germline, CDR1 is LNHDA and CDR2 SQIVND (reference sequence). The CDR3 extends over 14 amino acids. Trimming removed 5 bases at V and 7 bases at J, with 17 bases between. CDR3 amino acids: CASSFPDSRGGYTF. The CDR3 DNA reads TGTGCCAGTAGTTTCCCAGACAGTCGCGGTGGCTACACCTTC.

This clone came up once. The chain is built from TRBV5-4 and TRBJ2-1; TRBD2 matches at 8 bases. V was pared by 3 bases and J by 2 bases, with 4 bases of the junction left unmatched. Germline V gene lookup returns CDR1 SGHNT and CDR2 YYREEE (reference sequence). The CDR3 sequence is 15 residues long. The CDR3 loop reads CASSSRLAPYNEQFF. For the CDR3, the DNA is TGTGCCAGCAGCTCGAGACTAGCGCCCTACAATGAGCAGTTCTTC.

The sample holds many counts of this clone. J is TRBJ1-2 and V is TRBV7-3; the match to TRBD1 covers 8 bases. With V trimmed by 5 bases and J by 6 bases, 5 bases remained unmatched. Germline CDR1 SGHTA, CDR2 FQGTGA. The CDR3 contains 13 residues. The CDR3 DNA is TGTGCCAGCAGCACAGCGACAGGGGATGGCTACACCTTC. It codes for CASSTATGDGYTF.

DNA of the CDR3: TGTGCCAGCAGACCTGACAGACTCAATGAGCAGTTCTTC. Protein: CASRPDRLNEQFF. This chain links TRBV5-6 with TRBJ2-1, with D perhaps matching TRBD1 (5 bases). The CDR3 contains 13 residues. Trimming took 5 bases from V and 6 from J, leaving 12 bases between them. Germline CDR1 is SGHDT and CDR2 is YYEEEE.

This rearrangement joins TRBV7-3 to TRBJ1-1; tentative D call: TRBD1 (6 bases). CDR3 length: 16 residues. Trimming took 2 bases from V and 4 from J, leaving 17 bases between them. The germline CDR1 and CDR2 sequences are SGHTA and FQGTGA. DNA of the CDR3: TGTGCCAGCAGCTTATCCACGCGGGGGGGCGGCACTGAAGCTTTCTTT. This encodes CASSLSTRGGGTEAFF. Based on the CDR3 plus reference TRBV7-3 and TRBJ1-1, the full variable domain is GAGVSQTPSNKVTEKGKYVELRCDPISGHTALYWYRQSLGQGPEFLIYFQGTGAADDSGLPNDRFFAVRPEGSVSTLKIQRTERGDSAVYLCASSLSTRGGGTEAFFGQGTRLTVV.

The chain links TRBV28 to TRBJ1-1; TRBD1 agrees at 12 bases. The V gene end was trimmed by 3 bases and the J gene end by 9 bases; junction bases not matched to a gene: 5. CDR1 and CDR2 (germline): MDHEN, SYDVKM. The CDR3 has 14 amino acids. CDR3 sequence: CASSLGTGGGKAFF. In DNA form, the CDR3 reads TGTGCCAGCAGTTTGGGGACAGGGGGCGGAAAAGCTTTCTTT. The whole variable domain, remainder taken from reference TRBV28 and TRBJ1-1, is DVKVTQSSRYLVKRTGEKVFLECVQDMDHENMFWYRQDPGLGLRLIYFSYDVKMKEKGDIPEGYSVSREKKERFSLILESASTNQTSMYLCASSLGTGGGKAFFGQGTRLTVV.

This rearrangement joins TRBV6-5 to TRBJ2-5; D might be TRBD2 (7 bases). Germline CDR1 MNHEY, CDR2 SVGAGI. Trimming took 4 bases from V and 3 from J, leaving 12 bases between them. The CDR3 extends over 14 amino acids. The chain's CDR3 is CASSSGAGEETQYF. CDR3 DNA: TGTGCCAGCAGTTCGGGGGCGGGAGAAGAGACCCAGTACTTC.

J is TRBJ2-7 and V is TRBV19, with a weak D call TRBD1 (6 bases). V lost 5 bases and J lost 7, with 21 bases in between. The CDR3 sequence is 15 residues long. CDR1 LNHDA and CDR2 SQIVND come from the germline V gene (reference sequence). Written as DNA, the CDR3 is TGTGCCAGTAGTCCCCCAGACAGGCTATGGGAGGAGCAGTACTTC. This encodes CASSPPDRLWEEQYF.

This sequence joins TRBV11-3 and TRBJ1-2; D is unresolved. With 4 bases removed from V and 8 bases from J, the gap between germline ends came to 20 bases. CDR3 length: 15 residues. The germline CDR1 and CDR2 sequences are SGHNT and YENEEA. CDR3 region: CASSSAGISNAGYTF. CDR3 nucleotide sequence: TGTGCCAGCAGCTCAGCCGGGATCTCCAATGCGGGCTACACCTTC.

The genes are TRBV18 and TRBJ2-7; TRBD1 might be the D (5 bases). The CDR3 loop spans 13 amino acids. Trimming cost V 5 bases and J 6 bases, with 14 bases left between them. Germline V gene lookup returns CDR1 KGHSH and CDR2 LQKENI. CDR3 nucleotide sequence: TGTGCCAGCTCAGACACAGGATCCCGCGAGCAGTACTTC. Its protein is CASSDTGSREQYF.

The chain combines TRBV6-2 or TRBV6-3 with TRBJ2-7; 8 bases agree with TRBD1. Germline CDR1 is MNHEY and CDR2 is SVGEGT. The trim removed 6 bases at V and 6 bases at J, leaving 4 bases unmatched. This CDR3 has 12 amino acids. CDR3 in DNA: TGTGCCAGCAGCCTTGGGACAGGCGAGCAGTACGTC. Translation gives CASSLGTGEQYV.

The rearrangement uses TRBV4-3 and TRBJ2-5; 8 bases agree with TRBD1. Germline CDR1 reads LGHNA; CDR2 reads YSLEER. V gave up 5 bases and J gave up 5 bases; unmatched junction bases: 4. This CDR3 is built from 13 residues. The CDR3, as DNA: TGCGCCAGCAGCTCGACAGGGGCGGAGACCCAGTACTTC. Residues: CASSSTGAETQYF.

The chain uses TRBV19 and TRBJ1-2; maybe TRBD1 (5 bases). Germline loops: CDR1 LNHDA, CDR2 SQIVND (reference sequence). This CDR3 region has 14 residues. The V gene lost 1 base and the J gene lost 14 bases, with 20 bases spanning the gap. Here the CDR3 DNA reads TGTGCCAGTAGTATAGCCACAGGTTCTTCCAATGCAACCTTC. It encodes CASSIATGSSNATF.